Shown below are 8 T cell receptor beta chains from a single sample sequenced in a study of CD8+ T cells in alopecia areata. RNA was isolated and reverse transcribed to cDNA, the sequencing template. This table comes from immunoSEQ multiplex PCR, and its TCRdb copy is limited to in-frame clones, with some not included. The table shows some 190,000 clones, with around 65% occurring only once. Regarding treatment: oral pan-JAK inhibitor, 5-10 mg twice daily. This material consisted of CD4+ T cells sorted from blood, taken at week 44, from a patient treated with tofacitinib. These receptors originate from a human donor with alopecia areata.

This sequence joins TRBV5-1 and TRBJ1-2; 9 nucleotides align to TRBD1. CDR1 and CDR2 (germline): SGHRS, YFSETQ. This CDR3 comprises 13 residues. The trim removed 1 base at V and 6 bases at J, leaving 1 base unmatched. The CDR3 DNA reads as TGCGCCAGCAGCTTGAGGACAGGGGATGGCTACACCTTC. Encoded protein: CASSLRTGDGYTF.

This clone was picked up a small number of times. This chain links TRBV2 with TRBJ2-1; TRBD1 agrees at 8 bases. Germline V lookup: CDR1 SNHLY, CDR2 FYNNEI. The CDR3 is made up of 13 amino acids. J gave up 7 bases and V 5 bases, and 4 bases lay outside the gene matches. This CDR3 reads CASSRTGGNEQFF. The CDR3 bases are TGTGCCAGCAGTCGTACAGGGGGGAATGAGCAGTTCTTC.

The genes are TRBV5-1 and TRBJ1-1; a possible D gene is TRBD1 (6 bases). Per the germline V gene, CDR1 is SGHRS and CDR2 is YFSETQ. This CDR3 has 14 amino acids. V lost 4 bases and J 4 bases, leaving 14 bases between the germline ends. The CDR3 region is CASSPAGGRTEAFF. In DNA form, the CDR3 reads TGCGCCAGCAGCCCGGCGGGGGGGCGCACTGAAGCTTTCTTT.

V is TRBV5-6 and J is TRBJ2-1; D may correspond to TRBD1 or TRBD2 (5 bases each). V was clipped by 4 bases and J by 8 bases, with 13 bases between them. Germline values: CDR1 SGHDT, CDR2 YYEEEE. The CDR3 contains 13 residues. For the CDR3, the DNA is TGTGCCAGCAGCCCTCCTGGGGGTCATGAGCAGTTCTTC. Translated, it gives CASSPPGGHEQFF.

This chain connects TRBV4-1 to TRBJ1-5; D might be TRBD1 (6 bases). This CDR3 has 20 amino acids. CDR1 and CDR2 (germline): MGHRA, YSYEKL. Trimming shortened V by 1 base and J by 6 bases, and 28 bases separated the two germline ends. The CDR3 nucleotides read TGCGCCAGCAGCCAAGCCACTCCGATCAGGGGCCGGATAGTTTGTCAGCCCCAGCATTTT. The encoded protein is CASSQATPIRGRIVCQPQHF.

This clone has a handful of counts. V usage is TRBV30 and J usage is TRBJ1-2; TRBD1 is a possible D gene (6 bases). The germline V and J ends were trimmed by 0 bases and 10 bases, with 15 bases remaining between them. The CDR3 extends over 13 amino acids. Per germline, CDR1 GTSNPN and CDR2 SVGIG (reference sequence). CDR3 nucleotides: TGTGCCTGGAGTGTACGGGAAGGGGGAACCTACACCTTC. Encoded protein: CAWSVREGGTYTF.

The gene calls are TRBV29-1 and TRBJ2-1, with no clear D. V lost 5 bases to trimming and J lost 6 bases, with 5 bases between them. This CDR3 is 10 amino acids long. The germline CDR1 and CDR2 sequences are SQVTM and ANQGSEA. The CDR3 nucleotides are TGCAGCGTTCGAGTCAATGAGCAGTTCTTC. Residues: CSVRVNEQFF.

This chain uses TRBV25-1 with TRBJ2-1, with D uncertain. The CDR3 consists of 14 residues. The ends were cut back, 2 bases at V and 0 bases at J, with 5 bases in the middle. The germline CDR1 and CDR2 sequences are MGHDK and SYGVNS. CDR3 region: CASSETSSYNEQFF. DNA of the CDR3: TGTGCCAGCAGTGAAACGAGCTCCTACAATGAGCAGTTCTTC.